These 16 T cell receptor beta chains were all obtained from the same sample, sequenced in a study of cytomegalovirus exposure and HLA in healthy donors. PCR used 60 Vbeta primers and 13 Jbeta primers. TCRdb's table, derived via immunoSEQ multiplex PCR, lists solely in-frame clones and lacks some. The sample carries some 150,000 clones, more than 70% recorded once. The sequencing input was PBMCs. The origin of the receptors is a man between 35 and 55 years old in good health and CMV-seronegative.

This chain uses TRBV9 with TRBJ1-5, with TRBD1 as a possible D gene (5 bases). The CDR3 has 15 amino acids. Germline CDR1 is SGDLS and CDR2 is YYNGEE. V gave up 4 bases and J gave up 7 bases, with 18 bases separating them. Here the CDR3 reads CASSSTPDPGQPQHF. The CDR3 DNA is TGTGCCAGCAGCAGCACACCGGACCCAGGGCAGCCCCAGCATTTT.

Details on this clone: This CDR3 is also generated by other DNA sequences in the sample. The chain joins TRBV5-4 to TRBJ2-6, with a tentative D call TRBD2 (5 bases). The CDR3 loop spans 15 amino acids. CDR1 SGHNT and CDR2 YYREEE come from the germline V gene (reference sequence). V lost 2 bases and J lost 2, with 8 bases in between. DNA for the CDR3: TGTGCCAGCAGCTTACCCGGGGCTGGGGCCAACGTCCTGACTTTC. Residues: CASSLPGAGANVLTF.

This clone was observed at least ten times. This chain joins TRBV4-3 and TRBJ2-1; D perhaps matches TRBD1 (6 bases). The V end lost 2 bases, the J end lost 8 bases, and 16 bases lay between the germline ends. Looked up from germline, CDR1 is LGHNA and CDR2 is YSLEER. CDR3 length: 15 residues. The CDR3 is CASSQSVYSGDEQFF. CDR3 nucleotide sequence: TGCGCCAGCAGCCAATCTGTCTACTCAGGGGATGAGCAGTTCTTC.

V is TRBV7-7 and J is TRBJ2-2; 10 bases map to TRBD2. CDR3 length: 16 amino acids. With V trimmed by 4 bases and J by 6 bases, 8 bases remained unmatched. Germline V gives CDR1 SSHAT, CDR2 FNYEAQ (reference sequence). This CDR3 reads CASSSGPSGGAGELFF. The CDR3 bases are TGTGCCAGCAGCTCCGGCCCAAGCGGGGGGGCCGGGGAGCTGTTTTTT.

This clone is a singleton in its sample. The chain has TRBV18 and TRBJ1-5; D remains unclear. Germline CDR1 reads KGHSH; CDR2 reads LQKENI. This CDR3 comprises 13 residues. The V end was cut by 3 bases, the J end by 3 bases, with 6 bases between. The CDR3 sequence: CASSPGNNQPQHF. DNA of the CDR3: TGTGCCAGCTCACCGGGCAACAATCAGCCCCAGCATTTT. Combining the CDR3 with reference TRBV18 and TRBJ1-5 gives the whole variable domain NAGVMQNPRHLVRRRGQEARLRCSPMKGHSHVYWYRQLPEEGLKFMVYLQKENIIDESGMPKERFSAEFPKEGPSILRIQQVVRGDSAAYFCASSPGNNQPQHFGDGTRLSIL.

Notes on this clone: The sample contains more than one DNA sequence encoding this CDR3. The rearrangement links TRBV5-4 to TRBJ2-7; no definite D call. The CDR3 loop spans 11 amino acids. Germline V gene sequence: CDR1 SGHNT, CDR2 YYREEE (reference sequence). Trimming left V 3 bases short and J 2 bases short, with 3 bases between. CDR3 in DNA: TGTGCCAGCAGCTCTGCCTACGAGCAGTACTTC. Translated, it gives CASSSAYEQYF.

The genes are TRBV9 and TRBJ2-3, with a weak D call TRBD2 (6 bases). Deletions cut 3 bases from V and 6 bases from J, with 8 bases between. Per the germline V gene, CDR1 is SGDLS and CDR2 is YYNGEE. The CDR3 contains 12 residues. In DNA, the CDR3 is TGTGCCAGCAGCGGGGGGGTTGATACGCAGTATTTT. Residues: CASSGGVDTQYF.

The chain has TRBV6-5 and TRBJ1-1; D is possibly TRBD1 (6 bases). V dropped 7 bases and J dropped 3 bases, with 18 bases sitting between them. The CDR3 is made up of 15 amino acids. From germline, CDR1 is MNHEY and CDR2 SVGAGI. The CDR3 DNA is TGTGCCAGCAATCCTACACAGGGTGCGTACACTGAAGCTTTCTTT. It is translated as CASNPTQGAYTEAFF.

The rearrangement links TRBV6-1 to TRBJ1-2, with 8 bases aligning to TRBD1. CDR1 is MNHNS, CDR2 SASEGT, per germline. With V trimmed by 6 bases and J by 6 bases, 9 bases remained unmatched. The CDR3 is 14 amino acids. The CDR3, as DNA: TGTGCCAGCAGACCGGACAGGGCCCGTGATGGCTACACCTTC. It encodes CASRPDRARDGYTF.

CDR3 nucleotide sequence: TGTGCCAGCAGGACACCGGGACAGGGTAACACTGAAGCTTTCTTT. As protein: CASRTPGQGNTEAFF. J is TRBJ1-1 and V is TRBV28; 9 nucleotides agree with TRBD1. This CDR3 spans 15 amino acids. The V gene's germline CDR1 is MDHEN and CDR2 SYDVKM. With 6 bases clipped from V and 2 bases from J, the junction kept 7 bases outside the gene matches.

The chain employs TRBV6-5 and TRBJ2-3; 8 bases are a match to TRBD1. V lost 5 bases, J lost 4 bases, and 8 bases stayed unmatched. CDR3 length: 15 residues. Per the germline V gene, CDR1 is MNHEY and CDR2 is SVGAGI. CDR3 sequence reads: CASSLSTGVPDTQYF. Written as DNA, the CDR3 is TGTGCCAGCAGTCTATCGACAGGGGTCCCAGATACGCAGTATTTT.

This chain uses TRBV5-5 with TRBJ1-2; tentatively, D is TRBD1 (6 bases). V was clipped by 4 bases and J by 5 bases, with 12 bases between them. CDR1 is SGHKS and CDR2 is YYEKEE in the germline V gene (reference sequence). This CDR3 has 13 residues. CDR3 bases: TGTGCCAGCAGCGCGACAGGATTATATGGCTACACCTTC. Protein sequence: CASSATGLYGYTF.

CDR3 nucleotide sequence: TGTGCCAGCAGCTTAGGAGCCCTGGGAGTAGGAGCTTTCTTT. This translates into CASSLGALGVGAFF. The V and J genes are TRBV11-2 and TRBJ1-1; unclear D gene. Germline V gene sequence: CDR1 SGHAT, CDR2 FQNNGV. CDR3 length: 14 amino acids. V was trimmed by 1 base and J by 10 bases, leaving 16 bases between them.

The chain is built from TRBV6-1 and TRBJ2-1, with 7 nucleotides matching TRBD1. V was pared by 4 bases and J by 10 bases, with 7 bases of the junction left unmatched. The CDR3 has 13 amino acids. The V gene's germline CDR1 is MNHNS and CDR2 SASEGT. In nucleotides, the CDR3 is TGTGCCAGCAGTGTCGACAGGGAAGGGGAGCAGTTCTTC. This encodes CASSVDREGEQFF.

This rearrangement joins TRBV28 to TRBJ1-3; 8 bases fit TRBD1. Trimming at V came to 3 bases and at J to 3 bases, leaving 4 bases not matched to a gene. This CDR3 has 15 residues. CDR1 and CDR2 (germline): MDHEN, SYDVKM. The CDR3 DNA follows: TGTGCCAGCAGTTTCCCAGGGGGCCGTGGAAACACCATATATTTT. This codes for CASSFPGGRGNTIYF.

In its sample, this clone was seen a few times. The chain employs TRBV5-1 and TRBJ1-6; 9 nucleotides agree with TRBD1. With V trimmed by 3 bases and J by 9 bases, 7 bases remained unmatched. Germline V gene sequence: CDR1 SGHRS, CDR2 YFSETQ. CDR3 size: 15 residues. The CDR3 region is CASSSAGTGSSPLHF. The CDR3 DNA reads as TGCGCCAGCAGCTCCGCCGGGACAGGGAGTTCACCCCTCCACTTT.